This TCR beta chain was sequenced during a study of blood T cell repertoires in COVID-19. Study in general: Sites in the United States, Italy and Spain provided acute and convalescent COVID-19 samples. Nucleic acid was either cDNA or gDNA, and it came from T cells, B-cell-depleted T cells, or PBMCs.

Per the original methods: Scientists estimated how many nucleated cells there were by amplifying reference gene primers. Profiled with immunoSEQ multiplex PCR; TCRdb holds only in-frame clones, not every one. The V and J calls and clone size come from that table; D and trimming were worked out from the DNA. This sample has more than 200,000 clones; approximately 84% occur once, and the top ten carry more than 1.5%. The study assigned cohorts using participant-reported clinical history. The ends were cut back, 2 bases at V and 3 bases at J, with 7 bases in the middle. The V gene's germline CDR1 is KGHSH and CDR2 LQKENI. This CDR3 contains 13 residues.

This rearrangement joins TRBV18 to TRBJ2-5; D call uncertain. This TCR derives from a middle-aged man who had recovered from COVID-19. Sequenced input: PBMCs or T cells enriched from blood (not recorded which). The CDR3 DNA reads as TGTGCCAGCTCACCAGCGGCGGAAGAGACCCAGTACTTC. It encodes CASSPAAEETQYF. Full variable domain (rest looked up from reference TRBV18 and TRBJ2-5): NAGVMQNPRHLVRRRGQEARLRCSPMKGHSHVYWYRQLPEEGLKFMVYLQKENIIDESGMPKERFSAEFPKEGPSILRIQQVVRGDSAAYFCASSPAAEETQYFGPGTRLLVL.